This T cell receptor (beta chain) derives from a study of blood T cells in healthy people across ages. This clonotype was counted many times. Its antigen remains unidentified. A second PCR, run for roughly 7 to 11 cycles, used a sample-barcoded 5' primer plus a J-beta primer mix. Via MiXCR, TCRdb re-called the 5' RACE reads, giving one row per CDR3 protein. Here the sample spans 590,000 or so distinct CDR3 sequences, under 30% being singletons. The germline gives CDR1 ENHRY, CDR2 SYGVKD. This CDR3 is 13 amino acids long. Trimming cost V 8 bases and J 4 bases, with 14 bases left between them. Study findings and constraints: What prevented conclusive comparison of naive and antigen-experienced cells was that PBMCs were unsorted.

This clonotype originated in a woman of 80 years or more in good health. Sample: blood. The chain uses TRBV10-3 and TRBJ2-5; tentative D call: TRBD1 (6 bases). The CDR3 sequence is CAIRRTEGETQYF. CDR3 DNA sequence: TGTGCCATCCGCCGGACAGAAGGAGAGACCCAGTACTTC.